This TCR beta chain was recorded in a study of regulatory T cells in long-lasting Graves disease. Germline V gives CDR1 DFQATT, CDR2 SNEGSKA (reference sequence). The CDR3 spans 14 residues. The V segment lost 6 bases and the J segment 0 bases; nucleotides outside the gene matches: 3. Library construction for TCR beta used iRepertoire HTBI primers and Arm-PCR of CDR3 regions. TCRdb passed the multiplex PCR reads through MiXCR, listing each CDR3 protein once. The sample shows around 400,000 distinct CDR3 sequences, 21% of them seen only once. This clonotype was counted at least ten times. The antigen is undetermined. Time point of the sample: persistent/refractory GD, antithyroid drugs over 5 years with positive TRAb. PBMC-derived RNA was used for the TCR library. Graves' disease diagnosis relied on American Thyroid Association guidelines. Each of the patients was recruited from an endocrinology department situated in Xi'an, China.

Study-wide results and caveats: Relative to newly diagnosed Graves' patients, persistent ones had lower TCR diversity. There was favoring of TRBV28, TRBJ1-2 and TRBJ2-5 in persistent disease.

The sequenced sample was peripheral blood mononuclear cells (PBMCs), obtained when the disease was refractory, from a patient treated with antithyroid drugs. The rearrangement uses TRBV20-1 and TRBJ2-4; 9 bases agree with TRBD1. The receptor was isolated from a female donor with Graves disease. The CDR3 here is CSAADRGAKNIQYF. Here the CDR3 DNA reads TGCAGTGCCGCGGACAGGGGAGCCAAAAACATTCAGTACTTC.